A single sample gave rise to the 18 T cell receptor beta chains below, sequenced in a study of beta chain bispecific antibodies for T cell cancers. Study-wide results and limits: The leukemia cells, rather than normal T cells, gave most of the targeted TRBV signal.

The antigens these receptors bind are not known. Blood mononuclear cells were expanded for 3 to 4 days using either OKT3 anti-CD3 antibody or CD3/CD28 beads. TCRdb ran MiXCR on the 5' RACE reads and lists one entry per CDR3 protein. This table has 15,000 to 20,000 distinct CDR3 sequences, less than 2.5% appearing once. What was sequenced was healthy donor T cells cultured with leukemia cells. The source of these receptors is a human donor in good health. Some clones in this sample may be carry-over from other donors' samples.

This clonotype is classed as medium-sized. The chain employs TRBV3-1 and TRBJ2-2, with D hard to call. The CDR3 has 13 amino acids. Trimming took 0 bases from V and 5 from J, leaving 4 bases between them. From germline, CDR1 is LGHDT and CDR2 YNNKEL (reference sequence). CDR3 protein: CASSQDETGELFF. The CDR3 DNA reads TGTGCCAGCAGCCAAGATGAGACCGGGGAGCTGTTTTTT.

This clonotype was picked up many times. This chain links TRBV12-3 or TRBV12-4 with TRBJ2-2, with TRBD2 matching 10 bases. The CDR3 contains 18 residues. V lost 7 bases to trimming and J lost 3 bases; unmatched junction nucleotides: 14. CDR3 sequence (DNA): TGTGCCAGCATCAACCTGGGACTAGCGTTTACTGACACCGGGGAGCTGTTTTTT. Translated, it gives CASINLGLAFTDTGELFF.

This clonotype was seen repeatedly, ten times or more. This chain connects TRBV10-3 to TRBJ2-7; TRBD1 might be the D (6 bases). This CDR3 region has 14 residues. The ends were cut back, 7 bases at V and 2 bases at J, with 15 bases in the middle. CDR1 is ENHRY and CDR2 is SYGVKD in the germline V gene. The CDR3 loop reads CAIKAGTLAYEQYF. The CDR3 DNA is TGTGCCATCAAAGCCGGGACACTTGCCTACGAGCAGTACTTC.

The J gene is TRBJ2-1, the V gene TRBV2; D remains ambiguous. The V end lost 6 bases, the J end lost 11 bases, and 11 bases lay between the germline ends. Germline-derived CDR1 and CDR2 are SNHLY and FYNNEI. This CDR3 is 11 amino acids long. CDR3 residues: CASREVVKQFF. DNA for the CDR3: TGTGCCAGCAGAGAGGTGGTAAAGCAGTTCTTC.

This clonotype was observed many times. This chain's CDR3 is CASRGVGQGFHEQYF. CDR3 bases: TGTGCCAGCAGGGGAGTAGGACAGGGATTCCACGAGCAGTACTTC. This rearrangement joins TRBV3-1 to TRBJ2-7, with 8 bases matching TRBD1. Germline values: CDR1 LGHDT, CDR2 YNNKEL (reference sequence). The CDR3 totals 15 residues. The J segment lost 5 bases and the V segment lost 6 bases, leaving 12 bases of the junction unmatched.

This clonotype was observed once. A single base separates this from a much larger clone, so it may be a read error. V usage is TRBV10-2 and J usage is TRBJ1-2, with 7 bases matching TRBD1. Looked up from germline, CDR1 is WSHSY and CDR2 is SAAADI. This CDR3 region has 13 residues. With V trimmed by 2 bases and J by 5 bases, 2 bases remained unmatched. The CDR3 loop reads CASSEGTAYGYTF. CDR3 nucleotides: TGCGCCAGCAGTGAGGGGACAGCTTATGGCTACACCTTC.

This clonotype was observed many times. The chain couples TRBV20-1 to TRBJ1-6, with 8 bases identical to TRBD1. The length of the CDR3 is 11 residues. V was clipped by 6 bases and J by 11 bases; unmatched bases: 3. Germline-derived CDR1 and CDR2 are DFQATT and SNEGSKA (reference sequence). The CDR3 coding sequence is TGCAGTGCAAAGGACAGGGCACCCCTCCACTTT. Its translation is CSAKDRAPLHF.

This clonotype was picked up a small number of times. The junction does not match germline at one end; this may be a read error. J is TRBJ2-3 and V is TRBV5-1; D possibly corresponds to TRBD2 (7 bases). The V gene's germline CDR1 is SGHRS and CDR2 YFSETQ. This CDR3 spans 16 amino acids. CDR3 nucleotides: TGCGCCAGCAACTTGGCACTCGCGGGGGCTACAGATACGCAGTATTTT. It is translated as CASNLALAGATDTQYF.

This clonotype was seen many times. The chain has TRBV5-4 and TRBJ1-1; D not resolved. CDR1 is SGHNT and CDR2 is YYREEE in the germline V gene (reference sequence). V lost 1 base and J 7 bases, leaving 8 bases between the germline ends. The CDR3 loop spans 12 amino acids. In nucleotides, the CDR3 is TGTGCCAGCAGCTTGTGGGGATATGAAGCTTTCTTT. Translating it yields CASSLWGYEAFF.

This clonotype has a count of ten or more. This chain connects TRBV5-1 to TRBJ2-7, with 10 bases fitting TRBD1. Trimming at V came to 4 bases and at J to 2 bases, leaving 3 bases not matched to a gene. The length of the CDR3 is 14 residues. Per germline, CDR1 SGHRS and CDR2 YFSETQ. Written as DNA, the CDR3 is TGCGCCAGCAGCCATGGGACAGGGGCCTACGAGCAGTACTTC. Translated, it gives CASSHGTGAYEQYF.

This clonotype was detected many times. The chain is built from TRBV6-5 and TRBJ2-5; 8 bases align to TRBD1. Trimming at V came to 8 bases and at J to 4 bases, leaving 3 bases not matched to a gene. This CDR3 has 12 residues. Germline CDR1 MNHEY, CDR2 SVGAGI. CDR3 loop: CASRGTGETQYF. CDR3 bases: TGTGCCAGCCGGGGGACAGGAGAGACCCAGTACTTC.

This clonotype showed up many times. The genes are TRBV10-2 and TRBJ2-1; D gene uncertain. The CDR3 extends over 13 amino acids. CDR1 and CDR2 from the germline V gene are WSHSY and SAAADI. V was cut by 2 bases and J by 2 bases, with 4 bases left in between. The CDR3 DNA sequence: TGCGCCAGCAGTGAGAACCCCTACAATGAGCAGTTCTTC. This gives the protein CASSENPYNEQFF.

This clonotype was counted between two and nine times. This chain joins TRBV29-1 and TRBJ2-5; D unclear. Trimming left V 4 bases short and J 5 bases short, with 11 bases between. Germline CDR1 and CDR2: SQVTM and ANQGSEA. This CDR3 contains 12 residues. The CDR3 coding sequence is TGCAGCGTTGGGCCTTTGGTCGAGACCCAGTACTTC. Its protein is CSVGPLVETQYF.

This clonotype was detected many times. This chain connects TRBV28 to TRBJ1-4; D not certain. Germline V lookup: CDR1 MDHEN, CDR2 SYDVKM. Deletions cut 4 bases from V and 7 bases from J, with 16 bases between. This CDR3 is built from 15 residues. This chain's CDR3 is CASSSGPPWGEKLFF. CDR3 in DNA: TGTGCCAGCAGTTCCGGGCCCCCCTGGGGTGAAAAACTGTTTTTT.

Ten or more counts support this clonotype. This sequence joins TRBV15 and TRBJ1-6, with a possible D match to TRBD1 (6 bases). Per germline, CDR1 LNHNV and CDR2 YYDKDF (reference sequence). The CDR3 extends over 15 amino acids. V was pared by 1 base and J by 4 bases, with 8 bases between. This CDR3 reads CATSRGGAYNSPLHF. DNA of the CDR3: TGTGCCACCAGCAGAGGGGGGGCGTATAATTCACCCCTCCACTTT. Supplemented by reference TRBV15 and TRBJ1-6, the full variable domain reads DAMVIQNPRYQVTQFGKPVTLSCSQTLNHNVMYWYQQKSSQAPKLLFHYYDKDFNNEADTPDNFQSRRPNTSFCFLDIRSPGLGDTAMYLCATSRGGAYNSPLHFGNGTRLTVT.

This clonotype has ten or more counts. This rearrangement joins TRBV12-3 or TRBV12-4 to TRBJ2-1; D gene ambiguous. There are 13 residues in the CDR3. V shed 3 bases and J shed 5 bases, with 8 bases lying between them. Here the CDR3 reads CASSFVAHNEQFF. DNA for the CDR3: TGTGCCAGCAGTTTTGTGGCCCACAATGAGCAGTTCTTC.

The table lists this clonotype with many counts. CDR3 region: CASSYSKAAGGRLYEQYF. DNA for the CDR3: TGTGCCAGCAGTTACTCGAAGGCAGCAGGGGGCCGGCTCTACGAGCAGTACTTC. The chain employs TRBV6-6 and TRBJ2-7, with 8 bases aligning to TRBD1. Germline V gives CDR1 MNHNY, CDR2 SVGAGI (reference sequence). The V gene end was trimmed by 0 bases and the J gene end by 3 bases; junction bases not matched to a gene: 13. CDR3 length equals 18 residues.

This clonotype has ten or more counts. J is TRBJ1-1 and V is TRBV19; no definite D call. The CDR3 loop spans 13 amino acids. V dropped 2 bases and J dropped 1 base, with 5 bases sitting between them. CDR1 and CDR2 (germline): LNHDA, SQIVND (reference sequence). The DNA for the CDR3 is TGTGCCAGTAGTATAAAAGGGAACACTGAAGCTTTCTTT. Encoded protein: CASSIKGNTEAFF.